The 31 T cell receptor beta chains below all came from one sample that was sequenced in a study of T cell clones after liver transplantation. The repertoire was sequenced with immunoSEQ multiplex PCR; TCRdb's copy has only in-frame clones and lacks some. There are roughly 80,000 clones in the sample; around four fifths occur only once, and 2.5% to 3.5% lies in the top ten. This specimen was CD4+ T cells from blood, taken at the 22-month timepoint. These receptors originate from a human patient who received a liver transplant. The graft donor may have contributed some T cells.

This chain joins TRBV2 and TRBJ1-1, with a possible D match to TRBD1 (6 bases). The length of the CDR3 is 15 residues. Trimming took off 6 bases at V and 0 bases at J, with 14 bases between the two ends. Looked up from germline, CDR1 is SNHLY and CDR2 is FYNNEI. CDR3: CASRRDTTLNTEAFF. CDR3 bases: TGTGCCAGCAGGCGGGACACAACTTTGAACACTGAAGCTTTCTTT. The complete variable domain, with remaining parts taken from reference TRBV2 and TRBJ1-1, reads EPEVTQTPSHQVTQMGQEVILRCVPISNHLYFYWYRQILGQKVEFLVSFYNNEISEKSEIFDDQFSVERPDGSNFTLKIRSTKLEDSAMYFCASRRDTTLNTEAFFGQGTRLTVV.

This sequence joins TRBV2 and TRBJ2-5, with TRBD1 matching over 9 bases. CDR3 length: 12 amino acids. V dropped 5 bases and J dropped 10; count of bases not matched to a gene: 5. Per germline, CDR1 SNHLY and CDR2 FYNNEI. DNA for the CDR3: TGTGCCAGCAGTCCGGACAGGGGAGACCAGTACTTC. Protein product: CASSPDRGDQYF. Drawing the rest from reference TRBV2 and TRBJ2-5, the complete variable domain is EPEVTQTPSHQVTQMGQEVILRCVPISNHLYFYWYRQILGQKVEFLVSFYNNEISEKSEIFDDQFSVERPDGSNFTLKIRSTKLEDSAMYFCASSPDRGDQYFGPGTRLLVL.

This sequence joins TRBV7-2 and TRBJ2-5; 8 bases match TRBD2. CDR1 is SGHTA, CDR2 FQGNSA, per germline. The CDR3 runs 13 residues. V shed 5 bases and J 7 bases; nucleotides not matched to a gene: 6. This chain's CDR3 is CASSPPGGGTQYF. CDR3 bases: TGTGCCAGCAGCCCGCCCGGGGGGGGGACCCAGTACTTC.

The chain has TRBV6-5 and TRBJ1-2; possibly TRBD1 for D (5 bases). V gave up 6 bases and J gave up 8 bases, with 16 bases separating them. CDR3 length equals 13 residues. Germline CDR1 is MNHEY and CDR2 is SVGAGI. The CDR3 loop is CASSSRLGEGYTF. CDR3 bases: TGTGCCAGCAGCTCAAGGCTGGGGGAAGGCTACACCTTC.

The CDR3, as DNA: TGTGCCTGGAGTGGACGGAGACCCCCAGATACGCAGTATTTT. It codes for CAWSGRRPPDTQYF. The chain has TRBV30 and TRBJ2-3; D gene unclear. CDR1 is GTSNPN and CDR2 is SVGIG in the germline V gene (reference sequence). V was pared by 1 base and J by 4 bases, with 12 bases between. The CDR3 is made up of 14 amino acids.

The CDR3 nucleotides are TGTGCCAGCAGTCGACAGGGATTCTCCTACGAGCAGTACTTC. Amino acid sequence: CASSRQGFSYEQYF. The rearrangement joins TRBV2 to TRBJ2-7; 7 nucleotides align to TRBD1. V lost 5 bases, J lost 0 bases, and 4 bases stayed unmatched. Looked up from germline, CDR1 is SNHLY and CDR2 is FYNNEI. The CDR3 covers 14 residues.

The chain couples TRBV27 to TRBJ1-1, with 8 bases identical to TRBD1. V dropped 4 bases and J dropped 0; count of bases not matched to a gene: 19. This CDR3 comprises 20 residues. Germline values: CDR1 MNHEY, CDR2 SMNVEV (reference sequence). The CDR3 DNA sequence: TGTGCCAGCAGTTCCATCCGAAGGACAGGGTCCAAAAGGGTGAACACTGAAGCTTTCTTT. This translates into CASSSIRRTGSKRVNTEAFF.

The J gene is TRBJ2-2, the V gene TRBV4-2; D possibly corresponds to TRBD2 (6 bases). Germline CDR1 and CDR2: LGHNA and YNFKEQ. The CDR3 loop spans 17 amino acids. V lost 0 bases, J lost 5 bases, and 16 bases lay in between. CDR3 residues: CASSQDIGGAGTGELFF. DNA for the CDR3: TGTGCCAGCAGCCAAGATATCGGGGGAGCAGGGACCGGGGAGCTGTTTTTT.

This chain joins TRBV2 and TRBJ1-5; 10 bases match TRBD1. There are 15 residues in the CDR3. V lost 2 bases to trimming and J lost 5 bases; unmatched junction nucleotides: 3. Germline CDR1 and CDR2: SNHLY and FYNNEI. CDR3 in DNA: TGTGCCAGCAGTGAACGACAGGGGGCTTATCAGCCCCAGCATTTT. Translated, it gives CASSERQGAYQPQHF.

This sequence joins TRBV5-5 and TRBJ2-7; D tentatively fits TRBD1 or TRBD2 (5 bases each). V shed 4 bases and J shed 12 bases, with 14 bases lying between them. Germline values: CDR1 SGHKS, CDR2 YYEKEE (reference sequence). The CDR3 has 11 amino acids. The CDR3: CASSLRDRTYF. As DNA, the CDR3 is TGTGCCAGCAGCCTCCGGGACCGGACGTACTTC.

A single count supports this clone. The gene calls are TRBV29-1 and TRBJ2-3; D not resolved. The CDR3 has 13 amino acids. CDR1 and CDR2 from the germline V gene are SQVTM and ANQGSEA. Trimming pared 7 bases from V and 2 bases from J, leaving 13 bases between. Here the CDR3 reads CSGTLRTTDTQYF. DNA of the CDR3: TGCAGCGGCACGCTTCGCACCACAGATACGCAGTATTTT.

The genes are TRBV7-2 and TRBJ2-2; no firm D call. The CDR3 covers 15 residues. Germline assignment: CDR1 SGHTA and CDR2 FQGNSA. The V end was cut by 3 bases, the J end by 2 bases, with 10 bases between. This CDR3 reads CASSFIGHNTGELFF. CDR3 DNA sequence: TGTGCCAGCAGCTTTATAGGGCATAACACCGGGGAGCTGTTTTTT. Full variable domain (rest looked up from reference TRBV7-2 and TRBJ2-2): GAGVSQSPSNKVTEKGKDVELRCDPISGHTALYWYRQSLGQGLEFLIYFQGNSAPDKSGLPSDRFSAERTGGSVSTLTIQRTQQEDSAVYLCASSFIGHNTGELFFGEGSRLTVL.

The chain couples TRBV27 to TRBJ1-2; a possible D gene is TRBD1 (5 bases). From germline, CDR1 is MNHEY and CDR2 SMNVEV (reference sequence). Trimming took 6 bases from V and 8 from J, leaving 16 bases between them. CDR3 length: 13 amino acids. The CDR3 coding sequence is TGTGCCAGCAGCTCGGACACGAGGGACGGCTACACCTTC. Translating it yields CASSSDTRDGYTF.

The genes are TRBV6-5 and TRBJ2-1; weak D call: TRBD1 (6 bases). Trimming shortened V by 10 bases and J by 6 bases, and 19 bases separated the two germline ends. The CDR3 is made up of 14 amino acids. Per germline, CDR1 MNHEY and CDR2 SVGAGI. The chain's CDR3 is CATSGGSRGNEQFF. The CDR3 region has the DNA TGTGCCACAAGTGGGGGATCCAGGGGCAATGAGCAGTTCTTC.

This clone has just a few counts. The rearrangement joins TRBV18 to TRBJ1-1, with 7 positions matching TRBD1. Germline lookup yields CDR1 KGHSH and CDR2 LQKENI. The trim removed 3 bases at V and 3 bases at J, leaving 1 base unmatched. The CDR3 length is 13 residues. Here the CDR3 DNA reads TGTGCCAGCTCACCGCAGGGGGACACTGAAGCTTTCTTT. It translates to CASSPQGDTEAFF.

This clone occurred once. The rearrangement links TRBV7-2 to TRBJ2-3; possible D gene TRBD1, 5 bases. Trimming stripped 10 bases from V and 0 bases from J, with 11 bases between. The CDR3 is 13 amino acids. In germline, CDR1 is SGHTA, CDR2 FQGNSA. The chain's CDR3 is CAIGQGSTDTQYF. DNA of the CDR3: TGTGCCATCGGCCAGGGAAGCACAGATACGCAGTATTTT.

This chain links TRBV2 with TRBJ2-2; D possibly corresponds to TRBD2 (5 bases). Deletions cut 7 bases from V and 2 bases from J, with 17 bases between. The CDR3 runs 16 residues. The V gene's germline CDR1 is SNHLY and CDR2 FYNNEI. The DNA of the CDR3 is TGTGCCAGCAAGGGTGCGTTAGGGAGTAACACCGGGGAGCTGTTTTTT. It translates to CASKGALGSNTGELFF.

The chain combines TRBV7-6 with TRBJ2-2, with TRBD1 matching over 9 bases. CDR1 SGHVS and CDR2 FNYEAQ come from the germline V gene. Trimming cost V 5 bases and J 0 bases; bases outside gene matches: 4. The CDR3 length is 16 residues. The CDR3 loop reads CASSPTGGANTGELFF. The CDR3 DNA reads TGTGCCAGCAGCCCGACAGGGGGGGCGAACACCGGGGAGCTGTTTTTT.

The V gene is TRBV12-5, the J gene TRBJ2-7; 8 bases align to TRBD1. The CDR3 spans 13 residues. The V segment lost 2 bases and the J segment 5 bases; nucleotides outside the gene matches: 2. CDR1 is LGHNT and CDR2 is FRNRAP in the germline V gene. The CDR3 loop is CASGLQGAHEQYF. DNA of the CDR3: TGTGCTAGTGGTTTGCAGGGGGCCCACGAGCAGTACTTC. Looking up the rest from reference TRBV12-5 and TRBJ2-7 gives the full variable domain: DARVTQTPRHKVTEMGQEVTMRCQPILGHNTVFWYRQTMMQGLELLAYFRNRAPLDDSGMPKDRFSAEMPDATLATLKIQPSEPRDSAVYFCASGLQGAHEQYFGPGTRLTVT.

The rearrangement links TRBV11-3 to TRBJ1-1; D may be TRBD1 (5 bases). Germline CDR1 and CDR2: SGHNT and YENEEA. CDR3 length: 12 residues. V dropped 1 base and J dropped 10 bases, with 10 bases sitting between them. DNA for the CDR3: TGTGCCAGCAGCTTAGGGACGGGGGGAGCTTTCTTT. Translating it yields CASSLGTGGAFF. Looking up the rest from reference TRBV11-3 and TRBJ1-1 gives the full variable domain: EAGVVQSPRYKIIEKKQPVAFWCNPISGHNTLYWYLQNLGQGPELLIRYENEEAVDDSQLPKDRFSAERLKGVDSTLKIQPAELGDSAVYLCASSLGTGGAFFGQGTRLTVV.

This rearrangement joins TRBV11-1 to TRBJ1-1; D is perhaps TRBD1 (6 bases). The CDR3 contains 15 residues. Trimming left V 2 bases short and J 1 base short, with 11 bases between. Germline CDR1 SGHAT, CDR2 FQDESV (reference sequence). The CDR3 spells CASSLWTTGNTEAFF. The DNA for the CDR3 is TGTGCCAGCAGCTTATGGACGACAGGGAACACTGAAGCTTTCTTT.

The chain carries TRBV7-8 and TRBJ2-7, with D perhaps TRBD2 (6 bases). V lost 0 bases, J lost 4 bases, and 13 bases lay in between. The CDR3 runs 15 residues. Germline V lookup: CDR1 SGHVS, CDR2 FQNEAQ. CDR3 sequence reads: CASSLAAGNWYEQYF. CDR3 in DNA: TGTGCCAGCAGCTTAGCGGCGGGGAATTGGTACGAGCAGTACTTC. The whole variable domain, remainder taken from reference TRBV7-8 and TRBJ2-7, is GAGVSQSPRYKVAKRGQDVALRCDPISGHVSLFWYQQALGQGPEFLTYFQNEAQLDKSGLPSDRFFAERPEGSVSTLKIQRTQQEDSAVYLCASSLAAGNWYEQYFGPGTRLTVT.

The V and J genes are TRBV6-1 and TRBJ1-1; D may be TRBD1 (5 bases). This CDR3 comprises 13 residues. CDR1 and CDR2 from the germline V gene are MNHNS and SASEGT. V was pared by 6 bases and J by 1 base, with 9 bases between. CDR3 coding DNA: TGTGCCAGCAGACTGGGGCAGAACACTGAAGCTTTCTTT. It translates to CASRLGQNTEAFF.

V usage is TRBV25-1 and J usage is TRBJ2-6; TRBD1 agrees at 8 bases. Germline values: CDR1 MGHDK, CDR2 SYGVNS. The trim removed 3 bases at V and 0 bases at J, leaving 4 bases unmatched. The CDR3 covers 17 residues. The CDR3 nucleotides are TGTGCCAGCAGTGATACAGGGGGACTCTCTGGGGCCAACGTCCTGACTTTC. As protein: CASSDTGGLSGANVLTF.

CDR3 residues: CASRNTAGVQYF. CDR3 bases: TGCGCCAGCAGGAACACGGCCGGTGTGCAGTATTTT. V is TRBV4-3 and J is TRBJ2-3; no reliable D call. The CDR3 runs to 12 residues. The germline gives CDR1 LGHNA, CDR2 YSLEER. V gave up 6 bases and J gave up 11 bases, with 15 bases separating them.

This chain connects TRBV4-3 to TRBJ2-3; 10 bases map to TRBD2. The germline gives CDR1 LGHNA, CDR2 YSLEER. The CDR3 sequence is 15 residues long. V was clipped by 1 base and J by 8 bases; unmatched bases: 6. This CDR3 is CASSQVSSGGVTQYF. In DNA form, the CDR3 reads TGCGCCAGCAGCCAAGTATCCAGCGGGGGGGTTACGCAGTATTTT.

This clone was recorded once. The chain employs TRBV6-5 and TRBJ1-1; D is undetermined. This CDR3 has 12 amino acids. Trimming removed 6 bases from V and 5 bases from J, with 10 bases in between. Germline CDR1 is MNHEY and CDR2 is SVGAGI. The CDR3 DNA sequence: TGTGCCAGCAGAAAGGGTTGGACTGAAGCTTTCTTT. It codes for CASRKGWTEAFF.

The V and J genes are TRBV2 and TRBJ2-2, with D maybe TRBD1 (5 bases). V lost 6 bases and J 4 bases, leaving 15 bases between the germline ends. There are 15 residues in the CDR3. CDR1 is SNHLY and CDR2 is FYNNEI in the germline V gene. The CDR3 DNA reads as TGTGCCAGCAGGGGGCACCTACCAGGCACCGGGGAGCTGTTTTTT. As protein: CASRGHLPGTGELFF.

V is TRBV18 and J is TRBJ1-1; TRBD1 matches at 8 bases. The CDR3 has 15 residues. The junction had 4 bases not matched to a gene; V was cut back by 3 bases and J by 1 base. The V gene's germline CDR1 is KGHSH and CDR2 LQKENI. CDR3 sequence reads: CASSPPTGGNTEAFF. The CDR3, as DNA: TGTGCCAGCTCACCGCCTACAGGGGGGAACACTGAAGCTTTCTTT.

This clone was detected only once. The V call is TRBV11-3, the J call TRBJ2-2; perhaps TRBD2 as D (5 bases). The CDR3 runs 13 residues. Trimming shortened V by 4 bases and J by 7 bases, and 10 bases separated the two germline ends. Germline assignment: CDR1 SGHNT and CDR2 YENEEA. This CDR3 is CASSSRRSGELFF. CDR3 in DNA: TGTGCCAGCAGCTCCCGGAGGAGCGGGGAGCTGTTTTTT. Based on the CDR3 plus reference TRBV11-3 and TRBJ2-2, the full variable domain is EAGVVQSPRYKIIEKKQPVAFWCNPISGHNTLYWYLQNLGQGPELLIRYENEEAVDDSQLPKDRFSAERLKGVDSTLKIQPAELGDSAVYLCASSSRRSGELFFGEGSRLTVL.

The chain employs TRBV27 and TRBJ2-7, with D possibly matching TRBD2 (6 bases). This CDR3 has 14 residues. Trimming pared 7 bases from V and 3 bases from J, leaving 16 bases between. From germline, CDR1 is MNHEY and CDR2 SMNVEV (reference sequence). CDR3 DNA sequence: TGTGCCAGCAAGTCGATAGCGGCGAGCTACGAGCAGTACTTC. Translated: CASKSIAASYEQYF.